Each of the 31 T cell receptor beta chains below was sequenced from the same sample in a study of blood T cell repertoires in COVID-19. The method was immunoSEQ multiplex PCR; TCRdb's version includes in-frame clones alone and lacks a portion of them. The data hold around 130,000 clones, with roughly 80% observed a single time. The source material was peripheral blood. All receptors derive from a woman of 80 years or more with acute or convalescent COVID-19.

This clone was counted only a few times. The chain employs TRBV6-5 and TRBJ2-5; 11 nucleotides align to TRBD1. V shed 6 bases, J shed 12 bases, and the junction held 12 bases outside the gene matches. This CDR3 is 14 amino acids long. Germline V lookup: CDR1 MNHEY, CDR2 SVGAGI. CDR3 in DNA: TGTGCCAGCAGGGCCGGGACAGGGGGACCCCCCGAGTACTTC. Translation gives CASRAGTGGPPEYF.

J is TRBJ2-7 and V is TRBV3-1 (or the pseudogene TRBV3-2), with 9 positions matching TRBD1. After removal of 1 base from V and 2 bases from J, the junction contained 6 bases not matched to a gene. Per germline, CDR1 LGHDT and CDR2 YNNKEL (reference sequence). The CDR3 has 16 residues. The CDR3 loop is CASSQAGGQGTYEQYF. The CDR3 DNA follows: TGTGCCAGCAGCCAAGCTGGGGGACAGGGTACCTACGAGCAGTACTTC.

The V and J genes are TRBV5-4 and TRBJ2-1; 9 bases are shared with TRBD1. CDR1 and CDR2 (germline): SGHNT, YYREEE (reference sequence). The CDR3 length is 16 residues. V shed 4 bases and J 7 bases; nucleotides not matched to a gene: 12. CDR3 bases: TGTGCCAGCAGCCTACCCCGGGACAGGGAACGGAATGAGCAGTTCTTC. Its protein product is CASSLPRDRERNEQFF.

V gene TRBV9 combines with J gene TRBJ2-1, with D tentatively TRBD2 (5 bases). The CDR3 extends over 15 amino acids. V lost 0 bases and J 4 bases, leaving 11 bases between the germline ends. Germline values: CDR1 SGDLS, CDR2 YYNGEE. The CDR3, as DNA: TGTGCCAGCAGCGTAGAGAGGGAGCCATACAATGAGCAGTTCTTC. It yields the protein CASSVEREPYNEQFF.

The CDR3 coding sequence is TGTGCCAGCAGGCCCGGACTAGCGGGAGATGAGCAGTACTTC. This sequence encodes CASRPGLAGDEQYF. The J gene is TRBJ2-7, the V gene TRBV27; TRBD2 agrees at 13 bases. Trimming at V came to 6 bases and at J to 7 bases, leaving 6 bases not matched to a gene. The germline gives CDR1 MNHEY, CDR2 SMNVEV (reference sequence). The CDR3 covers 14 residues.

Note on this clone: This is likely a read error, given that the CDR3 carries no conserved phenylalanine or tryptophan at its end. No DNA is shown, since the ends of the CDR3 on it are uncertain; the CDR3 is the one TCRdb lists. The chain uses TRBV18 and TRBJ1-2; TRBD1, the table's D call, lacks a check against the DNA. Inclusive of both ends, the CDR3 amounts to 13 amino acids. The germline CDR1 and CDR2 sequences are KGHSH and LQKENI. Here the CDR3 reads CASSPPNGQGARI.

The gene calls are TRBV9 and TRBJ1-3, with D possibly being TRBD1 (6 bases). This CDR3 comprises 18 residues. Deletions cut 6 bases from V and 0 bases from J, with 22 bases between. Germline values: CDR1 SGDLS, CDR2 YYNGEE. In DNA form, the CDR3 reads TGTGCCAGCACCCCCGACGCGGGGGGCGCTTCCTCTGGAAACACCATATATTTT. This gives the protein CASTPDAGGASSGNTIYF.

The CDR3 is CASSQVRGANVLTF. The CDR3 DNA is TGCGCCAGCAGCCAAGTCCGTGGGGCCAACGTCCTGACTTTC. J is TRBJ2-6 and V is TRBV4-3, with D hard to call. V was pared by 1 base and J by 3 bases, with 4 bases between. The CDR3 spans 14 residues. Germline CDR1 and CDR2: LGHNA and YSLEER.

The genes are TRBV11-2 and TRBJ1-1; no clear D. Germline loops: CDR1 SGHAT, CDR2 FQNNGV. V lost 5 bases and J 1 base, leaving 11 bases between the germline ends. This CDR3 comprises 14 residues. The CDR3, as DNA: TGTGCCAGCAGCCCCACACGACAGAACACTGAAGCTTTCTTT. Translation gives CASSPTRQNTEAFF.

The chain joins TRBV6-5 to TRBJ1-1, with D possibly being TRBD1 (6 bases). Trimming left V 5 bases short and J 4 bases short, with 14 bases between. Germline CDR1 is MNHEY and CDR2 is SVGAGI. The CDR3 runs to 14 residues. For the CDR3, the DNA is TGTGCCAGCAGTCCCAGGGGTAGGAGCACTGAAGCTTTCTTT. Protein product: CASSPRGRSTEAFF.

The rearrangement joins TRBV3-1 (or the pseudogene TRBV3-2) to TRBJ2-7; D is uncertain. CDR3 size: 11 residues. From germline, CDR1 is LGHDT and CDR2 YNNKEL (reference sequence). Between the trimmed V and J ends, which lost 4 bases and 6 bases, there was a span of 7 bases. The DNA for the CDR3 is TGTGCCAGCAGCCTCGAAGCCGAGCAGTACTTC. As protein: CASSLEAEQYF.

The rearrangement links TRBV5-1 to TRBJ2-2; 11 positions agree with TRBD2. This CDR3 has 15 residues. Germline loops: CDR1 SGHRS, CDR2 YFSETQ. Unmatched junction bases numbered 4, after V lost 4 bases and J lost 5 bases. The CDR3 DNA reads TGCGCCAGCAGCCCCCGGACTAGCGGGACCGGGGAGCTGTTTTTT. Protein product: CASSPRTSGTGELFF.

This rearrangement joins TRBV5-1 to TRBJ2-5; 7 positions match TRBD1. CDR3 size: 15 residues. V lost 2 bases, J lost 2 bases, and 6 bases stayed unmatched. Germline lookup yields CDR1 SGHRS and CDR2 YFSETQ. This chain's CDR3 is CASSLYGTAQETQYF. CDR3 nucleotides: TGCGCCAGCAGCTTATACGGGACAGCACAAGAGACCCAGTACTTC.

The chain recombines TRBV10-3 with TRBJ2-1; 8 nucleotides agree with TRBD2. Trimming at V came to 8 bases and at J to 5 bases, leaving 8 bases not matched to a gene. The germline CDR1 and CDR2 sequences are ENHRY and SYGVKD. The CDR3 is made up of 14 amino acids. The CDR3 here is CAIRRSGGHNEQFF. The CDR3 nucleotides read TGTGCCATCCGAAGGAGCGGGGGACACAATGAGCAGTTCTTC.

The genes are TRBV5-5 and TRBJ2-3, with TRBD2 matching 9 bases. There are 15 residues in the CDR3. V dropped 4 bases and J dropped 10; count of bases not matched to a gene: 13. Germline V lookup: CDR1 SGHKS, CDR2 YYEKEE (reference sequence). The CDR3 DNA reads TGTGCCAGCAGCGGGGCGACTAGCGGTCTCTCTTCGCAGTATTTT. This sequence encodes CASSGATSGLSSQYF.

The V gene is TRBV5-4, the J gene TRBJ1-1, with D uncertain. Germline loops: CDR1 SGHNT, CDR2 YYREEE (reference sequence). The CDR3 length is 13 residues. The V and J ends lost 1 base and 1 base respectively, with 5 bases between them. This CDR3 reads CASSLRQNTEAFF. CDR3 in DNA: TGTGCCAGCAGCTTGAGACAGAACACTGAAGCTTTCTTT.

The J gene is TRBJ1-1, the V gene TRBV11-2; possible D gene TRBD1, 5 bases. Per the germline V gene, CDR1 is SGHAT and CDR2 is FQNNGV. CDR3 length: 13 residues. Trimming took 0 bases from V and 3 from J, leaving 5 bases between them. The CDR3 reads CASSLEGDTEAFF. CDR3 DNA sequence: TGTGCCAGCAGCTTAGAAGGGGACACTGAAGCTTTCTTT. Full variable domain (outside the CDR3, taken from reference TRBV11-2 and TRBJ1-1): EAGVAQSPRYKIIEKRQSVAFWCNPISGHATLYWYQQILGQGPKLLIQFQNNGVVDDSQLPKDRFSAERLKGVDSTLKIQPAKLEDSAVYLCASSLEGDTEAFFGQGTRLTVV.

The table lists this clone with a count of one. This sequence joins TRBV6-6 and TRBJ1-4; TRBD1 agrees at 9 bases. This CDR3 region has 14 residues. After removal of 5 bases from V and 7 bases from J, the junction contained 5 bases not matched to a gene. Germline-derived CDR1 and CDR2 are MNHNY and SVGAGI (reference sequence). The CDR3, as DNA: TGTGCCAGCAGTATACAGGGGGCGGGTGAAAAACTGTTTTTT. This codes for CASSIQGAGEKLFF.

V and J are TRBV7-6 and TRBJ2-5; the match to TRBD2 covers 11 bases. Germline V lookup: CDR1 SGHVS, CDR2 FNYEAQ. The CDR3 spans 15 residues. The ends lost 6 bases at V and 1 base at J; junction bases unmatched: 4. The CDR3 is CASSWGLAVQETQYF. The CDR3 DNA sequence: TGTGCCAGCAGTTGGGGACTAGCGGTCCAAGAGACCCAGTACTTC.

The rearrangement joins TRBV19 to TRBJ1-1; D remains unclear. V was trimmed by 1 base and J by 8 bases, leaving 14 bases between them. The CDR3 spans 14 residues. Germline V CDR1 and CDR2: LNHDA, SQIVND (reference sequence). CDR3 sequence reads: CASSIAWSPEEAFF. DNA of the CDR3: TGTGCCAGTAGTATAGCATGGAGCCCAGAGGAAGCTTTCTTT.

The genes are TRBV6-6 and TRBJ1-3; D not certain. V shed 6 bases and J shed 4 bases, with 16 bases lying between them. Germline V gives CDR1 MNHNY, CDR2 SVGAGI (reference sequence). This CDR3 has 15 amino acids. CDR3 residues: CASRERRAAGNTIYF. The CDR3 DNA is TGTGCCAGCAGAGAGAGGAGGGCGGCCGGAAACACCATATATTTT.

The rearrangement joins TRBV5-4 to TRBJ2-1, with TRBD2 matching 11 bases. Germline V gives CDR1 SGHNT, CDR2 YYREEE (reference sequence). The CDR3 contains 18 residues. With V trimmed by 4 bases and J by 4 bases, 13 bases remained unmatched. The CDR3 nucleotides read TGTGCCAGCAGCCCGGGACTCCTTTCTAGCGGGAGGTACAATGAGCAGTTCTTC. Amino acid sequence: CASSPGLLSSGRYNEQFF.

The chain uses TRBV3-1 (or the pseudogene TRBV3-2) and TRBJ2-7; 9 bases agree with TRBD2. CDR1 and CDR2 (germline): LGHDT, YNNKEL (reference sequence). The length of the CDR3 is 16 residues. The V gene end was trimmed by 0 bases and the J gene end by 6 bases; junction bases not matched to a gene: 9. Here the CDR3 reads CASSQDRAGGRGEQYF. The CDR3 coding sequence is TGTGCCAGCAGCCAAGACAGAGCGGGGGGTAGGGGCGAGCAGTACTTC.

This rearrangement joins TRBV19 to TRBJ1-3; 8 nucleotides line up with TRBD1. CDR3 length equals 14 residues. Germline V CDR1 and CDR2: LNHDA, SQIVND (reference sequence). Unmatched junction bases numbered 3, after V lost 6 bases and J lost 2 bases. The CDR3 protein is CASRTTGAGNTIYF. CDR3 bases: TGTGCCAGTAGGACGACAGGGGCTGGAAACACCATATATTTT. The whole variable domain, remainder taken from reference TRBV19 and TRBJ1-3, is DGGITQSPKYLFRKEGQNVTLSCEQNLNHDAMYWYRQDPGQGLRLIYYSQIVNDFQKGDIAEGYSVSREKKESFPLTVTSAQKNPTAFYLCASRTTGAGNTIYFGEGSWLTVV.

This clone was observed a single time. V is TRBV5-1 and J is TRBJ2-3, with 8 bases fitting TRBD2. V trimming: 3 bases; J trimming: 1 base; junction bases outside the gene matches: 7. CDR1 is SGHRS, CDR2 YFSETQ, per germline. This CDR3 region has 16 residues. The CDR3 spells CASSYGGGPRTDTQYF. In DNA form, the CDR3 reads TGCGCCAGCAGCTACGGGGGGGGCCCCCGCACAGATACGCAGTATTTT.

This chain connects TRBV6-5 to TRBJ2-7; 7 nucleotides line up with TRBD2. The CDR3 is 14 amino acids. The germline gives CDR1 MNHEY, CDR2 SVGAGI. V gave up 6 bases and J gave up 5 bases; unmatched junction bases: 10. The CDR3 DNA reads TGTGCCAGCAGGATGAGGCGGGGGTCCGACGAGCAGTACTTC. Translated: CASRMRRGSDEQYF.

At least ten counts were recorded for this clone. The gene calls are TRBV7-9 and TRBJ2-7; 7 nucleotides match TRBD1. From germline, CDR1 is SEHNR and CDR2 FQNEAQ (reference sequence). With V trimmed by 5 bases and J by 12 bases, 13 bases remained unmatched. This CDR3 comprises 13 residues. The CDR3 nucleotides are TGTGCCAGCAGCGCCCTCGGGACAGATTCGCCGTACTTC. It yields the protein CASSALGTDSPYF.

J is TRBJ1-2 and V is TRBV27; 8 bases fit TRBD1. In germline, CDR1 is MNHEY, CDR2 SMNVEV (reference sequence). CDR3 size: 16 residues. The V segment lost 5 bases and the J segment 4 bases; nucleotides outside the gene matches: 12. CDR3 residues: CASSPYRGALLYGYTF. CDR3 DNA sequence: TGTGCCAGCAGTCCTTACAGGGGGGCCCTGCTCTATGGCTACACCTTC.

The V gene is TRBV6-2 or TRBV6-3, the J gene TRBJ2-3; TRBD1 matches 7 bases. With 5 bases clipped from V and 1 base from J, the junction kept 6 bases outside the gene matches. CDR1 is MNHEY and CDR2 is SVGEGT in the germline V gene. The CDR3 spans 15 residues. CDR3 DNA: TGTGCCAGCAGTCCGAGGGGGACAGGCACAGATACGCAGTATTTT. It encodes CASSPRGTGTDTQYF.

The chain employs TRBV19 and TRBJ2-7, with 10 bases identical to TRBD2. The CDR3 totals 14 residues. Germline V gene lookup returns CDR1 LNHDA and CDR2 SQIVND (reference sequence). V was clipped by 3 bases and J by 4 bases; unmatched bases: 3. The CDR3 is CASSMSGGVYEQYF. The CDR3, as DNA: TGTGCCAGTAGTATGAGCGGGGGGGTGTACGAGCAGTACTTC. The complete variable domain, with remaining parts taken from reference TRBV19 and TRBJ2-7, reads DGGITQSPKYLFRKEGQNVTLSCEQNLNHDAMYWYRQDPGQGLRLIYYSQIVNDFQKGDIAEGYSVSREKKESFPLTVTSAQKNPTAFYLCASSMSGGVYEQYFGPGTRLTVT.

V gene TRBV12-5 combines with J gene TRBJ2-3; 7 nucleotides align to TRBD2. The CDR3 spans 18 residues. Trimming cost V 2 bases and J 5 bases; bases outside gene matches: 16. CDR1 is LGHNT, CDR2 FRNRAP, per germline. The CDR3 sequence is CASGLTWEGRARGDTQYF. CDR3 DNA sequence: TGTGCTAGTGGTTTGACCTGGGAGGGGAGGGCACGGGGAGATACGCAGTATTTT. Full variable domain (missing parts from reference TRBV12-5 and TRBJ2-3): DARVTQTPRHKVTEMGQEVTMRCQPILGHNTVFWYRQTMMQGLELLAYFRNRAPLDDSGMPKDRFSAEMPDATLATLKIQPSEPRDSAVYFCASGLTWEGRARGDTQYFGPGTRLTVL.